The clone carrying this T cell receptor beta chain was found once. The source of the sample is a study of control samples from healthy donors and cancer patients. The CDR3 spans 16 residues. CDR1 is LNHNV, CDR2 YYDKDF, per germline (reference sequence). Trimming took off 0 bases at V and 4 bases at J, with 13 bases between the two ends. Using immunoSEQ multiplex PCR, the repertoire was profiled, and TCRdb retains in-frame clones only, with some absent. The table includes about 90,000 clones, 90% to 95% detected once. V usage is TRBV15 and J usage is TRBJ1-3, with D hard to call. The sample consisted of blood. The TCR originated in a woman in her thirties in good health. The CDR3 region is CATSRDFGRTGNTIYF. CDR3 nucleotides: TGTGCCACCAGCAGAGATTTCGGGAGAACGGGAAACACCATATATTTT.